The T cell receptor beta chain described here comes from a study of blood T cell repertoires in COVID-19. Study background: Sites across the United States, Italy and Spain contributed samples from acute and convalescent COVID-19. Sources were T cells, B-cell-depleted T cells, or PBMCs; the material itself was cDNA or gDNA.

Authors' processing steps: Reference gene primer amplification gave estimated nucleated cell counts. Sequenced by immunoSEQ multiplex PCR; TCRdb stores in-frame clones only, minus some. That table furnishes V, J and clone size, whereas the DNA furnished D and trimming. Here the sample spans just under 350,000 clones, around 88% being singletons. V was shortened by 2 bases and J by 4 bases, with 10 bases between the two germline ends. CDR1 is SGDLS, CDR2 YYNGEE, per germline. The length of the CDR3 is 14 residues. This clonotype was sampled from a man younger than 40 with active or convalescent COVID-19. Sequences were obtained from peripheral blood. The chain is built from TRBV9 and TRBJ1-5; D is possibly TRBD1 (6 bases). The CDR3 DNA sequence: TGTGCCAGCAGCGTGGGACAACAAAATCAGCCCCAGCATTTT. Its translation: CASSVGQQNQPQHF.